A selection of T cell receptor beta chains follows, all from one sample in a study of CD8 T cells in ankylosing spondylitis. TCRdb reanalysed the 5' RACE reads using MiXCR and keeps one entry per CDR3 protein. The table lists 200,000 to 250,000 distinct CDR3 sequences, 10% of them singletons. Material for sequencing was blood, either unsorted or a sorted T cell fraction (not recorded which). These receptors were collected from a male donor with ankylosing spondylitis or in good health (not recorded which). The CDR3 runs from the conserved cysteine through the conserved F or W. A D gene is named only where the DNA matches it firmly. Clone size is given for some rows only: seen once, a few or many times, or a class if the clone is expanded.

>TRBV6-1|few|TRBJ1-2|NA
TGTGCCAGCAGTGACCAGACAGGTTCTAACTATGGCTACACCTTC
CASSDQTGSNYGYTF
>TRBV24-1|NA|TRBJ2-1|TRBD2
TGTGCCGCCAGTGCCCGACTAGCGGGGGGGTACAATGAGCAGTTCTTC
CAASARLAGGYNEQFF
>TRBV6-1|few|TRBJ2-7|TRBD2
TGTGCCAGCAGTGAAGGTTGGGGGACTACCTACGAGCAGTACTTC
CASSEGWGTTYEQYF
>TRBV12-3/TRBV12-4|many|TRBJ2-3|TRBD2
TGTGCCAGCAGTTACGGGACGAGCGGGATGGCAGATACGCAGTATTTT
CASSYGTSGMADTQYF
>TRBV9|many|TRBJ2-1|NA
TGTGCCAGCAGCGTAGTTGGCAGTAACAATGAGCAGTTCTTC
CASSVVGSNNEQFF
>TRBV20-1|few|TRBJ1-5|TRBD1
TGCAGTGCTTCGGACAGGGGGCGCAATCAGCCCCAGCATTTT
CSASDRGRNQPQHF
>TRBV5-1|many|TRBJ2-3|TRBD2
TGCGCCAGCGCATTAGCGGGGGGTCTTACTACAGATACGCAGTATTTT
CASALAGGLTTDTQYF
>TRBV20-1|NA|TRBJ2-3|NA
TGCAGTGCCGAAAGGGGACCGGATACGCAGTATTTT
CSAERGPDTQYF
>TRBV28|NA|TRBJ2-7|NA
TGTGCCAGCAGTGCGAATCCCGGTAGCGAGCAGTACTTC
CASSANPGSEQYF
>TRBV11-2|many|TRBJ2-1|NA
TGTGCCAGCAGCTTAGAGGGGAAGAAGCAGTTCTTC
CASSLEGKKQFF
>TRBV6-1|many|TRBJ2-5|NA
TGTGCCAGCAGCCCTCCCGGGAGCCAAGAGACCCAGTACTTC
CASSPPGSQETQYF
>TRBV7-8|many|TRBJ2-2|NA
TGTGCCAGCAGCATAAGAGACGCGAACACCGGGGAGCTGTTTTTT
CASSIRDANTGELFF
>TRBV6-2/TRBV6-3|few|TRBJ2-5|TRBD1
TGTGCCAGCACCTCTTTGGACAGGTTGTACTTC
CASTSLDRLYF
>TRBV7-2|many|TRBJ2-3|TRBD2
TGTGCCAGCAGATTAGGACTAGCGGGGGGGGACACAGATACGCAGTATTTT
CASRLGLAGGDTDTQYF
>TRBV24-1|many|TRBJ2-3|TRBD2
TGTGCCACCAGTGATAGCGGGGGCTACACAGATACGCAGTATTTT
CATSDSGGYTDTQYF
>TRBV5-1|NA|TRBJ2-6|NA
TGCGCCAGCAGCCTGACAGCTGGGGCCAACGTCCTGACTTTC
CASSLTAGANVLTF
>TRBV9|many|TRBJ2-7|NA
TGTGCCAGCAGCGGGGACGTGGACTCCTACGAGCAGTACTTC
CASSGDVDSYEQYF
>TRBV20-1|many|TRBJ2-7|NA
TGCAGCCTAGTACGGGGGAAGGGCTACGAGCAGTACTTC
CSLVRGKGYEQYF
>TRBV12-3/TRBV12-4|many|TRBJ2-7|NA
TGTGCCAGCAGTGCGGGGCAGGGCTACGAGCAGTACTTC
CASSAGQGYEQYF
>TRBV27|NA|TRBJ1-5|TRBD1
TGTGCCAGCAATTTAGGCGCGGACAGGGGGCGAAATCAGCCCCAGCATTTT
CASNLGADRGRNQPQHF
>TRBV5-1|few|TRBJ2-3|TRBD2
TGCGCCAGCAGCTTGGAACTAGCGGGGGGGCCCACGGATACGCAGTATTTT
CASSLELAGGPTDTQYF
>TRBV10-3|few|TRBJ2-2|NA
TGTGCCATCAGTGATTCGGAAGACACCGGGGAGCTGTTTTTT
CAISDSEDTGELFF
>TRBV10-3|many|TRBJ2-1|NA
TGTGCCACCGCGGGACAAAAAGGCGATGAGCAGTTCTTC
CATAGQKGDEQFF
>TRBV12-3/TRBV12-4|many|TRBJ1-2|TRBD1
TGTGCCAGCAGTCCGGCCGGCGACAGGGTAGCTGGCTACACCTTC
CASSPAGDRVAGYTF
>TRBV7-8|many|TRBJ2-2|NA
TGTGCCAGCAGCCCGGGACTCCCGAACACCGGGGAGCTGTTTTTT
CASSPGLPNTGELFF
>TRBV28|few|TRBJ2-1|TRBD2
TGTGCCAGCAGTTTAAGAGGACTAGCGGACTACAATGAGCAGTTCTTC
CASSLRGLADYNEQFF
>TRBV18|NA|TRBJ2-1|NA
TGTGCCAGCTCACCACCGTCGGGAGGAGGGGGGAATGAGCAGTTCTTC
CASSPPSGGGGNEQFF
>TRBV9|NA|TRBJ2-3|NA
TGTGCCAGCAGCTCACGGACTGGCCGCACAGATACGCAGTATTTT
CASSSRTGRTDTQYF
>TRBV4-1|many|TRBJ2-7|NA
TGCGCCAGCAGCCAAGAAGGGACGGAGTCCTACGAGCAGTACTTC
CASSQEGTESYEQYF
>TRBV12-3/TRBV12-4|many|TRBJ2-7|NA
TGTGCCAGCAGCCTTGACGGCGGATACTACGAGCAGTACTTC
CASSLDGGYYEQYF
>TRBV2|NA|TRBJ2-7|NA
TGTGCCAGCAGTGAATTGGGCCGCGGTGAGCAGTACTTC
CASSELGRGEQYF
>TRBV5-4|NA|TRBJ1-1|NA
TGTGCCAGCAGCCAAGACCCCGAGGGAGAAGCTTTCTTT
CASSQDPEGEAFF
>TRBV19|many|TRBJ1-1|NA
TGTGCCAGTAGTAGAGCAGCTATGAACACTGAAGCTTTCTTT
CASSRAAMNTEAFF
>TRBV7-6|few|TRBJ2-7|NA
TGTGCCAGCAGCATACTCAGGTCTTTCGGAGACGAGCAGTACTTC
CASSILRSFGDEQYF
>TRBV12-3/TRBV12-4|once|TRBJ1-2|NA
TGTGCCATCATAAAAAAAAGGGGAATGAACTATGGCTACACCTTC
CAIIKKRGMNYGYTF
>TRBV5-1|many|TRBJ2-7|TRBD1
TGCGCCAGCAGCTTGGATGCGACCGGGACAGGCTACGAGCAGTACTTC
CASSLDATGTGYEQYF
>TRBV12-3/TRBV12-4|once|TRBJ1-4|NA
TGTGCCAGCAGTTTAGGGGCAACTAATGATAAACTGTTTTTT
CASSLGATNDKLFF
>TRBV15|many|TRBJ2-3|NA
TGTGCCACCAGTAAGAGTAACGCGGCGAGGACAGATACGCAGTATTTT
CATSKSNAARTDTQYF
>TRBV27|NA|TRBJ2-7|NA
TGTGCCAGCAGTGGGTCCGGGGTCGAGCAGTACTTC
CASSGSGVEQYF
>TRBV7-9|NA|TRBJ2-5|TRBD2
TGTGCCAGCAGCAGGACTAGCGGGCTGGAGACCCAGTACTTC
CASSRTSGLETQYF
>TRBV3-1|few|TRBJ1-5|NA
TGTGCCAGCAGCCAAACCTCCGGGACGGGCCCATCGGGAGGCAATCAGCCCCAGCATTTT
CASSQTSGTGPSGGNQPQHF
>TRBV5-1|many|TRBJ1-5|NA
TGCGCCAGCAGCTTGGGAGACCGAAACGACAATCAGCCCCAGCATTTT
CASSLGDRNDNQPQHF
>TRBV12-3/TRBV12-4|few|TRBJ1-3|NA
TGTGCCAGCAGGTTCTCTGGAAACACCATATATTTT
CASRFSGNTIYF